The clone carrying this T cell receptor (beta chain) occurred a few times. This sample is drawn from a study of blood T cell repertoires in COVID-19. Original analysis: Nucleated cell counts were estimated from reference gene primer amplification. Method: immunoSEQ multiplex PCR; TCRdb's copy keeps in-frame clones and lacks some. The DNA gave D and trimming, while V, J and clone size come from that table. The table records around 230,000 clones, around 88% of them present only once. The clonotype comes from a woman in her thirties or forties with acute COVID-19. Input material: PBMCs or T cells enriched from blood (not recorded which).

The CDR3 spells CASTRGQLEAKNIQYF. The CDR3 DNA sequence: TGTGCCAGTACCAGGGGACAGTTGGAAGCCAAAAACATTCAGTACTTC. The chain carries TRBV19 and TRBJ2-4, with 7 nucleotides matching TRBD1. The CDR3 consists of 16 residues. Looked up from germline, CDR1 is LNHDA and CDR2 is SQIVND (reference sequence). V shed 7 bases, J shed 0 bases, and the junction held 9 bases outside the gene matches.